These 21 T cell receptor beta chains originate from one sample sequenced in a study of blood T cell repertoires in COVID-19. Clones were read by immunoSEQ multiplex PCR, and TCRdb kept only the in-frame ones, dropping some. The table shows some 200,000 clones, with around 90% occurring only once. Sequenced: PBMCs or T cells enriched from blood (not recorded which). Receptors originate from a woman under 40 who had recovered from COVID-19.

The chain has TRBV27 and TRBJ2-5; 9 bases agree with TRBD1. CDR3 size: 12 residues. Germline trimming cut 11 bases from V and 4 bases from J; bases unmatched to any gene: 5. Germline V gene sequence: CDR1 MNHEY, CDR2 SMNVEV (reference sequence). CDR3 loop: CASRGQGETQYF. The CDR3 coding sequence is TGTGCCTCGCGGGGACAGGGAGAGACCCAGTACTTC.

V gene TRBV19 combines with J gene TRBJ1-4, with D possibly TRBD1 on 6 matching bases. This CDR3 spans 15 amino acids. V dropped 3 bases and J dropped 5 bases, with 13 bases sitting between them. Germline CDR1 is LNHDA and CDR2 is SQIVND (reference sequence). CDR3 sequence (DNA): TGTGCCAGTAGTATCTCCAGGGGAGACAATGAAAAACTGTTTTTT. It yields the protein CASSISRGDNEKLFF.

The CDR3 coding sequence is TGTGCCATCAGCGGCGGGGGGGTCTCAGATACGCAGTATTTT. Its translation: CAISGGGVSDTQYF. The chain combines TRBV10-3 with TRBJ2-3, with TRBD2 matching 9 bases. The CDR3 has 14 amino acids. Germline V gene data show CDR1 as ENHRY and CDR2 as SYGVKD. V gave up 6 bases and J gave up 4 bases; unmatched junction bases: 5.

This clone was seen a handful of times. J is TRBJ2-2 and V is TRBV18; 7 nucleotides match TRBD1. J gave up 3 bases and V 3 bases, and 7 bases lay outside the gene matches. Per germline, CDR1 KGHSH and CDR2 LQKENI. The CDR3 is 16 amino acids. This chain's CDR3 is CASSPDRAEYTGELFF. The CDR3, as DNA: TGTGCCAGCTCACCCGACAGGGCGGAGTACACCGGGGAGCTGTTTTTT.

The chain links TRBV4-3 to TRBJ1-1; 12 bases are a match to TRBD1. The CDR3 loop spans 15 amino acids. CDR1 is LGHNA and CDR2 is YSLEER in the germline V gene. Trimming removed 0 bases from V and 7 bases from J; junction bases left unmatched: 3. CDR3 protein: CASSQDWDRGLEAFF. As DNA, the CDR3 is TGCGCCAGCAGCCAAGATTGGGACAGGGGGCTTGAAGCTTTCTTT.

The chain has TRBV3-1 (or the pseudogene TRBV3-2) and TRBJ1-5, with D unresolved. Germline CDR1 and CDR2: LGHDT and YNNKEL (reference sequence). CDR3 length: 15 residues. V was cut by 0 bases and J by 4 bases, with 10 bases left in between. CDR3 amino acids: CASSQDQVANQPQHF. As DNA, the CDR3 is TGTGCCAGCAGCCAAGACCAGGTCGCTAATCAGCCCCAGCATTTT.

V is TRBV7-3 and J is TRBJ1-2; D is undetermined. The germline CDR1 and CDR2 sequences are SGHTA and FQGTGA. V lost 0 bases to trimming and J lost 0 bases, with 11 bases between them. This CDR3 is 16 amino acids long. Written as DNA, the CDR3 is TGTGCCAGCAGCTTAACGGGCCGGCCCACTAACTATGGCTACACCTTC. As protein: CASSLTGRPTNYGYTF.

Of note for this clone: Other DNA sequences from this sample encode an identical CDR3 as well. CDR3 sequence (DNA): TGTGCCAGCAGCCTAAACAGGGGTCGTGAGACCCAGTACTTC. It specifies CASSLNRGRETQYF. The V call is TRBV7-2, the J call TRBJ2-5; 7 bases align to TRBD1. Germline V gives CDR1 SGHTA, CDR2 FQGNSA. This CDR3 region has 14 residues. The J segment lost 5 bases and the V segment lost 5 bases, leaving 8 bases of the junction unmatched. Full variable domain (remainder filled in from reference TRBV7-2 and TRBJ2-5): GAGVSQSPSNKVTEKGKDVELRCDPISGHTALYWYRQSLGQGLEFLIYFQGNSAPDKSGLPSDRFSAERTGGSVSTLTIQRTQQEDSAVYLCASSLNRGRETQYFGPGTRLLVL.

The CDR3 DNA reads TGTGCCACCGGGATGGACAGGGGCCCTCTCACCGGGGAGCTGTTTTTT. Amino acid sequence: CATGMDRGPLTGELFF. The chain joins TRBV15 to TRBJ2-2, with 9 bases that match TRBD1. The CDR3 extends over 16 amino acids. In germline, CDR1 is LNHNV, CDR2 YYDKDF (reference sequence). V trimming: 8 bases; J trimming: 4 bases; junction bases outside the gene matches: 11.

The CDR3 DNA sequence: TGTGCCAGCAGCATCCGGGACAGGGGCGTAGGGGAGCAGTACTTC. Encoded protein: CASSIRDRGVGEQYF. V and J are TRBV7-9 and TRBJ2-7; 10 nucleotides match TRBD1. J was trimmed by 7 bases and V by 5 bases; bases with no gene match: 11. From germline, CDR1 is SEHNR and CDR2 FQNEAQ (reference sequence). The length of the CDR3 is 15 residues.

The rearrangement links TRBV12-1 to TRBJ1-4. TRBV12-1 is shown as a pseudogene. This CDR3 region has 14 residues. The CDR3 DNA reads TGTGCCAGCCTGGGCCGAGGCGATGATCGGGGGCTGTTTTTT. It encodes CASLGRGDDRGLFF.

For this clone: Other DNA sequences in the same sample also yield this CDR3. This rearrangement joins TRBV6-4 to TRBJ1-6; 8 bases match TRBD1. Germline lookup yields CDR1 MRHNA and CDR2 SNTAGT. The CDR3 has 14 amino acids. The ends lost 3 bases at V and 7 bases at J; junction bases unmatched: 2. The CDR3 region has the DNA TGTGCCAGCAGTGAACAGGGGGGAAATTCACCCCTCCACTTT. Encoded protein: CASSEQGGNSPLHF.

V and J are TRBV29-1 and TRBJ1-1; 9 nucleotides agree with TRBD1. The ends lost 5 bases at V and 4 bases at J; junction bases unmatched: 2. The germline V gene has CDR1 SQVTM and CDR2 ANQGSEA. This CDR3 is built from 12 residues. Written as DNA, the CDR3 is TGCAGCGTTTCGACAGGGGGCACTGAAGCTTTCTTT. This codes for CSVSTGGTEAFF.

This rearrangement joins TRBV27 to TRBJ1-2, with D unresolved. The germline V gene has CDR1 MNHEY and CDR2 SMNVEV (reference sequence). The V end lost 3 bases, the J end lost 4 bases, and 18 bases lay between the germline ends. The CDR3 contains 16 residues. In DNA form, the CDR3 reads TGTGCCAGCAGTTTGGAGGGCAGGCCCTTTCGCTATGGCTACACCTTC. It translates to CASSLEGRPFRYGYTF.

V usage is TRBV5-6 and J usage is TRBJ2-7; a weak D match, TRBD1 (6 bases). The V end lost 5 bases, the J end lost 4 bases, and 22 bases lay between the germline ends. The CDR3 spans 16 residues. The germline gives CDR1 SGHDT, CDR2 YYEEEE. This CDR3 is CASSHHSPGVLYEQYF. The CDR3, as DNA: TGTGCCAGCAGTCACCACTCCCCAGGGGTCCTTTACGAGCAGTACTTC.

The rearrangement uses TRBV4-2 and TRBJ2-5, with 8 bases identical to TRBD2. This CDR3 region has 16 residues. After removal of 4 bases from V and 0 bases from J, the junction contained 7 bases not matched to a gene. The germline V gene encodes CDR1 LGHNA and CDR2 YNFKEQ. The CDR3 reads CASSLVGGADQETQYF. CDR3 in DNA: TGTGCCAGCAGCCTAGTCGGGGGGGCTGACCAAGAGACCCAGTACTTC.

The J gene is TRBJ2-5, the V gene TRBV5-4, with 12 nucleotides matching TRBD2. V dropped 4 bases and J dropped 5; count of bases not matched to a gene: 15. Germline values: CDR1 SGHNT, CDR2 YYREEE (reference sequence). The CDR3 has 18 residues. Written as DNA, the CDR3 is TGTGCCAGCAGCACCCCAAGGGCTAGCGGGGGGGTTAGGGAGACCCAGTACTTC. Its translation: CASSTPRASGGVRETQYF. Based on the CDR3 plus reference TRBV5-4 and TRBJ2-5, the full variable domain is ETGVTQSPTHLIKTRGQQVTLRCSSQSGHNTVSWYQQALGQGPQFIFQYYREEENGRGNFPPRFSGLQFPNYSSELNVNALELDDSALYLCASSTPRASGGVRETQYFGPGTRLLVL.

The chain combines TRBV7-9 with TRBJ1-4, with a possible D match to TRBD1 (6 bases). Germline V gives CDR1 SEHNR, CDR2 FQNEAQ (reference sequence). CDR3 length: 15 amino acids. V lost 2 bases, J lost 10 bases, and 17 bases lay in between. The CDR3 nucleotides are TGTGCCAGCAGCTTACCCCTGGCAGGGGTAGTAAAACTGTTTTTT. Its protein is CASSLPLAGVVKLFF.

The J gene is TRBJ2-7, the V gene TRBV2; D uncertain. Germline V gene data show CDR1 as SNHLY and CDR2 as FYNNEI. V dropped 5 bases and J dropped 3 bases, with 8 bases sitting between them. The CDR3 has 12 residues. For the CDR3, the DNA is TGTGCCAGCAGTCCTAACAGCTACGAGCAGTACTTC. It yields the protein CASSPNSYEQYF.

The rearrangement uses TRBV19 and TRBJ2-1; 10 bases are shared with TRBD1. Germline V CDR1 and CDR2: LNHDA, SQIVND (reference sequence). With 4 bases clipped from V and 8 bases from J, the junction kept 14 bases outside the gene matches. The CDR3 length is 17 residues. The CDR3 DNA reads TGTGCCAGTAGTAGTATTTTTATGGGACAGGGGACAGATGAGCAGTTCTTC. It codes for CASSSIFMGQGTDEQFF.

The rearrangement uses TRBV24-1 and TRBJ1-1, with D unresolved. The CDR3 has 15 amino acids. Deletions cut 7 bases from V and 1 base from J, with 15 bases between. CDR1 and CDR2 from the germline V gene are KGHDR and SFDVKD. CDR3 nucleotide sequence: TGTGCCACCAGCCACAATGACACGTCGAACACTGAAGCTTTCTTT. Its protein product is CATSHNDTSNTEAFF.